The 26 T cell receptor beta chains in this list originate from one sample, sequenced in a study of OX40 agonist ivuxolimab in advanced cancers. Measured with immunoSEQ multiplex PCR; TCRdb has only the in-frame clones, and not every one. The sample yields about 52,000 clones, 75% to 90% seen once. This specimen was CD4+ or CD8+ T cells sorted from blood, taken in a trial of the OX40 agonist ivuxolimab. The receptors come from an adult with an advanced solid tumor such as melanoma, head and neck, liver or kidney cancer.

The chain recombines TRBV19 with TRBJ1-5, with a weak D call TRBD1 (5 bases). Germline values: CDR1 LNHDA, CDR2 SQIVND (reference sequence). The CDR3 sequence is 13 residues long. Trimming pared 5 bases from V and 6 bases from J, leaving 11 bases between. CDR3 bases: TGTGCCAGTAGTTGGGGCATGAGTCAGCCCCAGCATTTT. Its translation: CASSWGMSQPQHF.

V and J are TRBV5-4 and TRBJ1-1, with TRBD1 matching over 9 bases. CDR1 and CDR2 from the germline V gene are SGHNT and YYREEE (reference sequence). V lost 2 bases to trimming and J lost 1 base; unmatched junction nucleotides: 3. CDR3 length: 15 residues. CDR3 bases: TGTGCCAGCAGCTTCCCGGGACAGGGGAACACTGAAGCTTTCTTT. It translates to CASSFPGQGNTEAFF. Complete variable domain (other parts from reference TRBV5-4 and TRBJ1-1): ETGVTQSPTHLIKTRGQQVTLRCSSQSGHNTVSWYQQALGQGPQFIFQYYREEENGRGNFPPRFSGLQFPNYSSELNVNALELDDSALYLCASSFPGQGNTEAFFGQGTRLTVV.

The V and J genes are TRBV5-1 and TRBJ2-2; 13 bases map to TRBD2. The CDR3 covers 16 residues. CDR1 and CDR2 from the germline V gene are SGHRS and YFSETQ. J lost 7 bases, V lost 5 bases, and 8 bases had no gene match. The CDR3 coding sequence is TGCGCCAGCAGACCCGGACTAGCGGGAGTCTTCGGGGAGCTGTTTTTT. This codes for CASRPGLAGVFGELFF.

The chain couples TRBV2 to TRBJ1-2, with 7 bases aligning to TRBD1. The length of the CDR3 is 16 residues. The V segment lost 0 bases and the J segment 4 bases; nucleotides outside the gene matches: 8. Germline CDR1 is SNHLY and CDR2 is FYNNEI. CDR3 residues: CASSEASGQVIYGYTF. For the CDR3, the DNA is TGTGCCAGCAGTGAAGCGTCTGGACAGGTTATCTATGGCTACACCTTC.

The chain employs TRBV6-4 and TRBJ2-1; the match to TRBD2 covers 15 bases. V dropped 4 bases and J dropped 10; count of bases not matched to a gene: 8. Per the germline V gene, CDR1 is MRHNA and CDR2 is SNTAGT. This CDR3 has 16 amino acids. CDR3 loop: CASSALPGLAGGEQFF. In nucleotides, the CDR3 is TGTGCCAGCAGTGCGTTACCGGGACTAGCGGGAGGAGAGCAGTTCTTC.

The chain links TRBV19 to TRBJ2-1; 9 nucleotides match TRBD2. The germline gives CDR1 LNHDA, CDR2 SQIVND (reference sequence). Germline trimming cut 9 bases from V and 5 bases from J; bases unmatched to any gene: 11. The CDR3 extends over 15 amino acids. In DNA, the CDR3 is TGTGCCAGCAGTCTTACTAGCGGGCCTAACAATGAGCAGTTCTTC. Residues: CASSLTSGPNNEQFF.

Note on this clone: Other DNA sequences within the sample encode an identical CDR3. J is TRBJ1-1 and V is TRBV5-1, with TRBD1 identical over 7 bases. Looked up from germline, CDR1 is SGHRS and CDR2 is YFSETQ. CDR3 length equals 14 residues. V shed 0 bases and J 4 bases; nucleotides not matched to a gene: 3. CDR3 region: CASSLGQGGTEAFF. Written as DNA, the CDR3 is TGCGCCAGCAGCTTGGGTCAGGGGGGCACTGAAGCTTTCTTT.

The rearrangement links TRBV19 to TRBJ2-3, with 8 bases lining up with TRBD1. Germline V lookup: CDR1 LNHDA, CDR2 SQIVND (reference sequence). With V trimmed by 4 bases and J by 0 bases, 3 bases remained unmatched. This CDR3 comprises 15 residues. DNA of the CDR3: TGTGCCAGTAGTAGGGACAGGCCCAGCACAGATACGCAGTATTTT. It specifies CASSRDRPSTDTQYF.

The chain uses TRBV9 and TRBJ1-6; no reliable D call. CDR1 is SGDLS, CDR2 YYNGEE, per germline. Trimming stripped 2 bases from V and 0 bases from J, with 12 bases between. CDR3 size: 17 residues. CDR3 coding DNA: TGTGCCAGCAGCGTCGCAAGCGATCCCTCCTATAATTCACCCCTCCACTTT. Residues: CASSVASDPSYNSPLHF.

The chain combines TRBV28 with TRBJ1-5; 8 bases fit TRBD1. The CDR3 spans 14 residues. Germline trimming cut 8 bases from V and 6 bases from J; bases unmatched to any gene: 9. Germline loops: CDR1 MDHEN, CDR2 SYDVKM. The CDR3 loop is CASGSQGESQPQHF. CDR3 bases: TGTGCCAGCGGTTCACAGGGGGAGTCTCAGCCCCAGCATTTT.

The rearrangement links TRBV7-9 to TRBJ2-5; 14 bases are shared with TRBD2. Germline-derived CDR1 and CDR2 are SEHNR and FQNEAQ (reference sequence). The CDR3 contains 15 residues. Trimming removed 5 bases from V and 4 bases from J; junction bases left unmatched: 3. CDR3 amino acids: CASSKGLAGAETQYF. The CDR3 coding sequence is TGTGCCAGCAGCAAGGGACTAGCGGGGGCAGAGACCCAGTACTTC.

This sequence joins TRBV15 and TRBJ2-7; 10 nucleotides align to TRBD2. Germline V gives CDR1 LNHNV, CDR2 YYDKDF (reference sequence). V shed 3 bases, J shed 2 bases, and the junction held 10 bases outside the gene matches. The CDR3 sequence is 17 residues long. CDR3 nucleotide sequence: TGTGCCACCAGCAGGGGGAGACTAGCGGGTCGACCCTACGAGCAGTACTTC. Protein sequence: CATSRGRLAGRPYEQYF.

The CDR3 bases are TGTGCCAGCAGCACAGGGGGCCGAGATGGCTACACCTTC. Translating gives CASSTGGRDGYTF. The chain links TRBV6-6 to TRBJ1-2, with 9 bases aligning to TRBD1. The CDR3 is 13 residues long. CDR1 and CDR2 (germline): MNHNY, SVGAGI (reference sequence). J was trimmed by 6 bases and V by 6 bases; bases with no gene match: 5.

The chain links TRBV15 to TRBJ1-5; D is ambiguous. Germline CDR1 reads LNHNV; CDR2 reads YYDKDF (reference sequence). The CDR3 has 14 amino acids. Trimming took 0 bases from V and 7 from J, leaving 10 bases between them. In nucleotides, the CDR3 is TGTGCCACCAGCAGAGAAAACAACGGGCAGCCCCAGCATTTT. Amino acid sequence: CATSRENNGQPQHF.

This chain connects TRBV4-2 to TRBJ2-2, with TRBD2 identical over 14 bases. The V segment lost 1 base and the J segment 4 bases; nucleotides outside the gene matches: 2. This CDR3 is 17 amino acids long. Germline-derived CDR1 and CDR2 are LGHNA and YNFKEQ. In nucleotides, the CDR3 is TGTGCCAGCAGCCAAGCGACTAGCGGGAGGGCCACCGGGGAGCTGTTTTTT. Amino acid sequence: CASSQATSGRATGELFF.

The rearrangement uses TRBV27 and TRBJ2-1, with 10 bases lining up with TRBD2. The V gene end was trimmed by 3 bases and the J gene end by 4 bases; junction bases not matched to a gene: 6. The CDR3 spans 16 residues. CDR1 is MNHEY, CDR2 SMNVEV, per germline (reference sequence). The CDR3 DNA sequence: TGTGCCAGCAGTTTGGCCCTAGCGGGGGCATACAATGAGCAGTTCTTC. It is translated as CASSLALAGAYNEQFF.

CDR3 nucleotide sequence: TGCGCCAGCGGTCGGGGGTACACCGGGGAGCTGTTTTTT. Its protein product is CASGRGYTGELFF. The chain links TRBV10-2 to TRBJ2-2; tentatively, D is TRBD2 (6 bases). The CDR3 totals 13 residues. V lost 8 bases and J lost 3, with 10 bases in between. The germline V gene has CDR1 WSHSY and CDR2 SAAADI.

CDR3 residues: CASSQPQYRGPSKNIQYF. In nucleotides, the CDR3 is TGCGCCAGCAGCCAACCACAGTACAGGGGGCCGTCCAAAAACATTCAGTACTTC. V is TRBV4-1 and J is TRBJ2-4; TRBD1 aligns across 9 bases. Germline assignment: CDR1 MGHRA and CDR2 YSYEKL. The CDR3 runs to 18 residues. The trim removed 2 bases at V and 2 bases at J, leaving 10 bases unmatched.

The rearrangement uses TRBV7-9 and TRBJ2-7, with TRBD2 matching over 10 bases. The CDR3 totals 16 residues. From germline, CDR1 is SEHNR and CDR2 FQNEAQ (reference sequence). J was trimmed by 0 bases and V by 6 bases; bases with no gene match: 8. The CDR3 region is CASRQGLADNSYEQYF. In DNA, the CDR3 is TGTGCCAGCAGGCAAGGACTAGCGGACAACTCCTACGAGCAGTACTTC.

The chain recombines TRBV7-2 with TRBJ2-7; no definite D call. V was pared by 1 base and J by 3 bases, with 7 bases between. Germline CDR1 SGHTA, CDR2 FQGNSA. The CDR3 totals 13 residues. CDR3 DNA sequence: TGTGCCAGCAGCTTAGGTCCCGACTACGAGCAGTACTTC. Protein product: CASSLGPDYEQYF.

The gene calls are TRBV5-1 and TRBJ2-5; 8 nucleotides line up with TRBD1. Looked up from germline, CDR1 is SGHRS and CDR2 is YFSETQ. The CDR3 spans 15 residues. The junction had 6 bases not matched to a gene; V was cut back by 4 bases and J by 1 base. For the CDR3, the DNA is TGCGCCAGCAGCCTACAGGGGGGAACCCAAGAGACCCAGTACTTC. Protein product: CASSLQGGTQETQYF.

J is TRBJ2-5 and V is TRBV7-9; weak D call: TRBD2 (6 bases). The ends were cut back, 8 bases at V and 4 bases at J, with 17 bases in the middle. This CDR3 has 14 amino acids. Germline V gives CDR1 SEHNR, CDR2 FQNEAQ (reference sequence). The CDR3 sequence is CASRSGELRETQYF. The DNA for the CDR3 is TGTGCCAGCCGATCGGGGGAACTGAGAGAGACCCAGTACTTC.

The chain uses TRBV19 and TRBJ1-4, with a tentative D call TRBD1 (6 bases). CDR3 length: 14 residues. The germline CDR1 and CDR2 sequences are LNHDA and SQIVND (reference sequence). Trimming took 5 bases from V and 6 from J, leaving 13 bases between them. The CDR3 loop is CASSSWGRDEKLFF. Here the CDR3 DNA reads TGTGCCAGTAGTTCGTGGGGGCGCGATGAAAAACTGTTTTTT.

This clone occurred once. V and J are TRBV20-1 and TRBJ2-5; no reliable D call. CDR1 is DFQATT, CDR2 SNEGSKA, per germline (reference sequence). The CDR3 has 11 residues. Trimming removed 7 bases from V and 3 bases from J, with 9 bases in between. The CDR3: CSEGLKETQYF. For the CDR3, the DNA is TGCAGTGAAGGTCTTAAAGAGACCCAGTACTTC.

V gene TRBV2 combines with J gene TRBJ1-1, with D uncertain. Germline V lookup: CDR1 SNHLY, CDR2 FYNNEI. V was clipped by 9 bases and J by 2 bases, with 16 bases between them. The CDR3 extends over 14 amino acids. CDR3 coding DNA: TGTGCCAGGAATCGCGAGGTGGGAAACACTGAAGCTTTCTTT. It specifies CARNREVGNTEAFF.

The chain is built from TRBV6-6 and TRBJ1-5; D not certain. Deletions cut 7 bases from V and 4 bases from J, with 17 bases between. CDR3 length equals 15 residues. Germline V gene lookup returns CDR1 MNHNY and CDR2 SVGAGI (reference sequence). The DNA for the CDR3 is TGTGCCAGCACCATTGACGGCCCGGTTAATCAGCCCCAGCATTTT. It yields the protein CASTIDGPVNQPQHF.